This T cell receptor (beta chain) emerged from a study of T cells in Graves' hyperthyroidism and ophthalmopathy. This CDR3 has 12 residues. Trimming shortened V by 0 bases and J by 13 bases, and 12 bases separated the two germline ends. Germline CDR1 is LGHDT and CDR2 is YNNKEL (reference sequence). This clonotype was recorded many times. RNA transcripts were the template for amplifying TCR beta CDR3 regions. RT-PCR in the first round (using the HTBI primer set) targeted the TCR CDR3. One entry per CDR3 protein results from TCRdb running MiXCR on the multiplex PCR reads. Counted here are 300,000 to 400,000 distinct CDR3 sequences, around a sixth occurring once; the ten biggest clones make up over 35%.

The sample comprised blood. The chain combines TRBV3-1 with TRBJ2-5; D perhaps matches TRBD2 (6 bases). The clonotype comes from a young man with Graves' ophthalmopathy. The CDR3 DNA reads TGTGCCAGCAGCCAAGATAGGGGAGGTCGGTACTTC. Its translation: CASSQDRGGRYF.